This TCR beta chain was found in a study of blood T cell repertoires in COVID-19. In the authors' methods: Reference gene primers were amplified, and this amplification served to estimate nucleated cell counts. The assay was immunoSEQ multiplex PCR, and TCRdb's table has in-frame clones only and misses some. D and trimming were read from the DNA, whereas the V and J calls and clone size are those reported in that table. Among about 270,000 clones listed, around 88% were seen once. The sequenced sample consisted of PBMCs or T cells enriched from blood (not recorded which). The clonotype originates from a woman in her 40s with acute COVID-19.

CDR3 amino acids: CAISHRDRSYNSPLHF. The CDR3 DNA reads TGTGCCATCAGCCACAGGGATAGGTCCTATAATTCACCCCTCCACTTT. The chain carries TRBV10-3 and TRBJ1-6, with D possibly TRBD1 on 6 matching bases. The germline V gene has CDR1 ENHRY and CDR2 SYGVKD. V was clipped by 6 bases and J by 1 base, with 13 bases between them. This CDR3 is 16 amino acids long.